These 7 T cell receptor beta chains were all obtained from the same sample, sequenced in a study of identical twins. One entry per CDR3 protein results from TCRdb running MiXCR on the 5' RACE reads. The repertoire holds 300,000 to 400,000 distinct CDR3 sequences, about 9% seen once, with around 8.6% in the top ten. Sequenced sample: naive T cells sorted from blood. The receptors were sampled from a woman aged 50 to 60 in good health.

This clonotype was seen at least ten times. The junction differs from germline at one of its ends, possibly a read error. The chain combines TRBV5-1 with TRBJ2-7; D possibly uses TRBD1 or TRBD2 (5 bases each). Germline CDR1 and CDR2: SGHRS and YFSETQ. The CDR3 runs 14 residues. CDR3 nucleotide sequence: TGTGCCAGCAGTTTAGGGCAGGGACCGTACGAGCAGTACTTC. Translation gives CASSLGQGPYEQYF.

This clonotype came up a few times. The genes are TRBV5-1 and TRBJ1-1; D is perhaps TRBD1 (6 bases). V shed 4 bases and J shed 3 bases, with 13 bases lying between them. From germline, CDR1 is SGHRS and CDR2 YFSETQ. CDR3 length equals 14 residues. CDR3 region: CASSPAGGYTEAFF. CDR3 DNA sequence: TGCGCCAGCAGCCCGGCCGGGGGCTACACTGAAGCTTTCTTT.

This clonotype was counted only a few times. This sequence joins TRBV6-4 and TRBJ2-3; 12 bases are shared with TRBD2. The junction had 3 bases not matched to a gene; V was cut back by 4 bases and J by 1 base. The germline V gene encodes CDR1 MRHNA and CDR2 SNTAGT. This CDR3 has 16 amino acids. DNA for the CDR3: TGTGCCAGCAGTGCCCTAGCGGGAGGGCGCACAGATACGCAGTATTTT. It codes for CASSALAGGRTDTQYF.

This clonotype was detected ten times or more. The genes are TRBV4-1 and TRBJ2-1; tentatively, D is TRBD1 (6 bases). Germline V CDR1 and CDR2: MGHRA, YSYEKL. The ends were cut back, 4 bases at V and 0 bases at J, with 19 bases in the middle. The CDR3 is 18 amino acids. CDR3 sequence: CASSPGLGAVSSYNEQFF. CDR3 nucleotides: TGCGCCAGCAGCCCAGGCTTGGGGGCGGTGAGCTCCTACAATGAGCAGTTCTTC.

This clonotype showed up many times. V is TRBV6-5 and J is TRBJ1-1; D is undetermined. V shed 6 bases and J shed 1 base, with 15 bases lying between them. Germline loops: CDR1 MNHEY, CDR2 SVGAGI. This CDR3 contains 15 residues. The CDR3 DNA reads TGTGCCAGCAGCCCCCCCGGACGGACGAACACTGAAGCTTTCTTT. This encodes CASSPPGRTNTEAFF.

V gene TRBV18 combines with J gene TRBJ2-1; no clear D gene. Germline V lookup: CDR1 KGHSH, CDR2 LQKENI. This CDR3 comprises 14 residues. The V end was cut by 0 bases, the J end by 6 bases, with 9 bases between. In DNA form, the CDR3 reads TGTGCCAGCTCACCACCGGTTGGGCGCAATGAGCAGTTCTTC. Amino acids: CASSPPVGRNEQFF.

The rearrangement joins TRBV12-3 or TRBV12-4 to TRBJ1-2, with a tentative D call TRBD1 (5 bases). V was cut by 6 bases and J by 6 bases, with 14 bases left in between. This CDR3 comprises 13 residues. This CDR3 reads CASREGTRDGYTF. The DNA of the CDR3 is TGTGCCAGCAGGGAGGGGACTAGGGATGGCTACACCTTC.